Listed here are 3 T cell receptor beta chains from one sample, sequenced in a study of cytomegalovirus exposure and HLA in healthy donors. Use of 60 Vbeta and 13 Jbeta primers characterized the PCR. Profiled with immunoSEQ multiplex PCR; TCRdb holds only in-frame clones, not every one. The table for this sample gives 90,000 to 130,000 clones. Source material: PBMCs. The receptors were gathered from a man younger than 45 in good health and CMV-seronegative.

V is TRBV6-5 and J is TRBJ1-5; TRBD1 is a possible D gene (5 bases). Germline CDR1 reads MNHEY; CDR2 reads SVGAGI. The CDR3 length is 14 residues. V lost 8 bases and J lost 1, with 12 bases in between. The CDR3 DNA sequence: TGTGCCAGCGCAGGGTCCCTGAGCAATCAGCCCCAGCATTTT. Translating gives CASAGSLSNQPQHF.

This chain uses TRBV29-1 with TRBJ1-1; tentative D call: TRBD1 (6 bases). This CDR3 contains 11 residues. Germline CDR1 reads SQVTM; CDR2 reads ANQGSEA. V was clipped by 6 bases and J by 6 bases, with 11 bases between them. As DNA, the CDR3 is TGCAGCGTGGTTCAGGGGTCTGAAGCTTTCTTT. It encodes CSVVQGSEAFF. The full variable domain, its missing parts supplied by reference TRBV29-1 and TRBJ1-1, is SAVISQKPSRDICQRGTSLTIQCQVDSQVTMMFWYRQQPGQSLTLIATANQGSEATYESGFVIDKFPISRPNLTFSTLTVSNMSPEDSSIYLCSVVQGSEAFFGQGTRLTVV.

The rearrangement links TRBV18 to TRBJ1-3, with D maybe TRBD1 (5 bases). The V end was cut by 3 bases, the J end by 4 bases, with 19 bases between. CDR1 and CDR2 from the germline V gene are KGHSH and LQKENI. The CDR3 is 17 amino acids. CDR3 amino acids: CASSPWPRGLGGNTIYF. The CDR3 DNA reads as TGTGCCAGCTCACCTTGGCCCCGGGGACTGGGAGGAAACACCATATATTTT.